The clone carrying this T cell receptor beta chain was detected ten times or more. What it binds is unknown. The listed genes are named as in mouse. The DNA ends 4 residues before the CDR3 does, and the rest of the CDR3 is filled in from the germline J gene. Germline V gene data show CDR1 as SGHDT and CDR2 as FRDEAV. This CDR3 has 13 amino acids. The sample comes from a study of CD8+ T cells in alopecia areata. Study-level information: Grafted skin came from C3H/HeJ donors with spontaneous alopecia (roughly 6-13 months old) and was placed on approximately 7-10-week-old female C3H/HeJ mice. General study findings and limits: Elevated clonality characterized lesional scalp relative to normal scalp, particularly in alopecia totalis/universalis. Compared with mice, patients displayed less clear TCR sharing, possibly for HLA-related reasons.

Researchers sorted pooled cutaneous lymph node cells on the basis of CD4, CD8alpha, NKG2D, NKG2ACE and other markers. cDNA serving as the sequencing template came from extracted, reverse transcribed RNA. The table came from immunoSEQ multiplex PCR; TCRdb's copy has only in-frame clones and leaves some out. Listed for the sample are about 9,100 clones, none seen a single time. J is TRBJ2-5 and V is TRBV14, with 7 bases lining up with TRBD1. The sequenced sample was CD8+ T cells sorted from a lymph node. The receptor was isolated from a C3H/HeJ mouse with alopecia areata. Strain haplotype at MHC: H2-k. CDR3 DNA (partial): TGTGCCAGCAGACCGACAGGGAGAGAC. Its protein is CASRPTGRD. The full CDR3 protein reads CASRPTGRDTQYF.